Listed below are T cell receptor beta chains from one sample, sequenced in a study of T-cell reconstitution after alpha-beta-depleted transplantation in children. TCRdb processed the PCR reads anew with MiXCR; each CDR3 protein has one entry. The sample includes hundreds of thousands of distinct CDR3 sequences, 16% of them seen just once. The sequencing used PBMCs from the stem cell graft donor, collected from the stem cell graft. The receptors were sampled from a human donor who donated a stem cell graft to a child with acute myeloid leukemia. The CDR3 runs from the conserved cysteine through the conserved F or W. Fields, in order: D gene, clone size, J gene, V gene, CDR3 protein, CDR3 DNA. D genes are given only for firm matches. For some rows the clone size is stated as once, few or many, or as a class when expanded; others skip it.

D: .
size: .
J: TRBJ2-7
V: TRBV5-6
CDR3: CASSLGGESVAFF
DNA: TGTGCCAGCAGCTTGGGAGGGGAATCCGTCGCCTTCTTC

D: TRBD1
size: .
J: TRBJ2-2
V: TRBV12-3/TRBV12-4
CDR3: CASSLRQGVAGELFF
DNA: TGTGCCAGCAGCCTACGACAGGGAGTGGCCGGGGAGCTGTTTTTT

D: .
size: .
J: TRBJ1-1
V: TRBV4-2
CDR3: CASSQDIWNTEAFF
DNA: TGTGCCAGCAGCCAAGATATCTGGAACACTGAAGCTTTCTTT

D: TRBD1
size: few
J: TRBJ1-5
V: TRBV6-2/TRBV6-3
CDR3: CASRPGQGHQPQHF
DNA: TGTGCCAGCAGGCCGGGACAGGGTCATCAGCCCCAGCATTTT

D: TRBD1
size: many
J: TRBJ2-7
V: TRBV6-5
CDR3: CASSYRQGAYEQYF
DNA: TGTGCCAGCAGTTACAGGCAGGGGGCCTACGAGCAGTACTTC

D: .
size: many
J: TRBJ2-1
V: TRBV10-3
CDR3: CAISLDGNNEQFF
DNA: TGTGCCATCAGTTTGGACGGAAACAATGAGCAGTTCTTC

D: .
size: many
J: TRBJ1-5
V: TRBV10-1
CDR3: CASSAGRGNQPQHF
DNA: TGCGCCAGCAGTGCGGGCAGGGGAAATCAGCCCCAGCATTTT

D: .
size: many
J: TRBJ2-2
V: TRBV20-1
CDR3: CSAGETGNTGELFF
DNA: TGCAGTGCCGGCGAAACAGGGAACACCGGGGAGCTGTTTTTT

D: .
size: .
J: TRBJ2-7
V: TRBV9
CDR3: CASSVVAQTSPGEQYF
DNA: TGTGCCAGCAGCGTAGTAGCCCAGACCTCGCCGGGCGAGCAGTACTTC

D: .
size: .
J: TRBJ2-5
V: TRBV5-1
CDR3: CASSFTGVGVETQYF
DNA: TGCGCCAGCAGCTTTACAGGTGTCGGAGTGGAGACCCAGTACTTC

D: TRBD1
size: many
J: TRBJ2-7
V: TRBV7-2
CDR3: CASSARDRGYEQYF
DNA: TGTGCCAGCAGCGCCAGGGACAGGGGATACGAGCAGTACTTC

D: .
size: many
J: TRBJ1-1
V: TRBV5-8
CDR3: CASSLGWGAVDTEAFF
DNA: TGTGCCAGCAGCTTGGGATGGGGGGCGGTGGACACTGAAGCTTTCTTT

D: .
size: few
J: TRBJ1-1
V: TRBV7-9
CDR3: CASSSGRGDTEAFF
DNA: TGTGCCAGCAGCTCGGGACGGGGGGACACTGAAGCTTTCTTT

D: .
size: few
J: TRBJ1-1
V: TRBV6-2/TRBV6-3
CDR3: CASSPPAGKNTEAFF
DNA: TGTGCCAGCAGCCCCCCGGCCGGGAAGAACACTGAAGCTTTCTTT

D: .
size: few
J: TRBJ1-5
V: TRBV20-1
CDR3: CSARVGSSNQPQHF
DNA: TGCAGTGCTAGAGTAGGGAGTAGCAATCAGCCCCAGCATTTT

D: .
size: .
J: TRBJ2-5
V: TRBV15
CDR3: CATSPHKGGETQYF
DNA: TGTGCCACCAGCCCCCACAAGGGGGGAGAGACCCAGTACTTC

D: .
size: few
J: TRBJ1-5
V: TRBV20-1
CDR3: CSARYVVRDGPQHF
DNA: TGCAGTGCTAGATACGTCGTCCGCGACGGGCCCCAGCATTTT

D: TRBD1
size: few
J: TRBJ1-5
V: TRBV19
CDR3: CASSIDRLPTGQDNQPQHF
DNA: TGTGCCAGTAGTATAGATCGACTCCCGACCGGACAGGACAATCAGCCCCAGCATTTT

D: .
size: many
J: TRBJ2-5
V: TRBV12-3/TRBV12-4
CDR3: CASSSEFQETQYF
DNA: TGTGCCAGCAGTTCGGAGTTTCAAGAGACCCAGTACTTC

D: .
size: .
J: TRBJ1-5
V: TRBV4-3
CDR3: CASSQDRERNQPQHF
DNA: TGCGCCAGCAGCCAAGACAGGGAACGCAATCAGCCCCAGCATTTT

D: TRBD2
size: many
J: TRBJ2-3
V: TRBV12-3/TRBV12-4
CDR3: CASSLGEVAGGRTDTQYF
DNA: TGTGCCAGCAGTTTAGGGGAGGTAGCGGGGGGGCGCACAGATACGCAGTATTTT

D: TRBD1
size: many
J: TRBJ2-3
V: TRBV10-3
CDR3: CAISEGQATDTQYF
DNA: TGTGCCATCAGTGAGGGACAGGCCACAGATACGCAGTATTTT

D: .
size: .
J: TRBJ2-1
V: TRBV7-9
CDR3: CASSPAVITYNEQFF
DNA: TGTGCCAGCAGCCCCGCAGTGATTACCTACAATGAGCAGTTCTTC

D: TRBD2
size: once
J: TRBJ2-1
V: TRBV20-1
CDR3: CSARSATGRGGYNEQFF
DNA: TGCAGTGCTAGATCCGCGACGGGTCGGGGGGGCTACAATGAGCAGTTCTTC

D: .
size: many
J: TRBJ2-5
V: TRBV12-3/TRBV12-4
CDR3: CASSTGETQYF
DNA: TGTGCCAGCAGCACAGGGGAGACCCAGTACTTC

D: .
size: few
J: TRBJ1-4
V: TRBV7-2
CDR3: CASSLRSGEEKLFF
DNA: TGTGCCAGCAGCTTAAGGTCAGGGGAAGAAAAACTGTTTTTT

D: TRBD2
size: .
J: TRBJ2-1
V: TRBV4-1
CDR3: CASSQDLPSRTSGGARGSNEQFF
DNA: TGCGCCAGCAGCCAAGATCTCCCCTCGAGGACTAGCGGGGGGGCCCGAGGATCTAATGAGCAGTTCTTC

D: .
size: many
J: TRBJ1-1
V: TRBV29-1
CDR3: CSVSVDIQNAFF
DNA: TGCAGCGTTTCCGTGGACATTCAGAACGCTTTCTTT

D: .
size: .
J: TRBJ2-7
V: TRBV5-5
CDR3: CASSSDTFYEQYF
DNA: TGTGCCAGCAGTTCTGACACATTCTACGAGCAGTACTTC

D: .
size: many
J: TRBJ2-5
V: TRBV7-2
CDR3: CASSLDPGVETQYF
DNA: TGTGCCAGCAGCTTAGATCCAGGGGTGGAGACCCAGTACTTC

D: TRBD1
size: many
J: TRBJ1-2
V: TRBV20-1
CDR3: CSARIDRASNYGYTF
DNA: TGCAGTGCTAGAATAGACAGGGCGTCCAACTATGGCTACACCTTC

D: TRBD2
size: many
J: TRBJ2-1
V: TRBV29-1
CDR3: CSADLLAGGVRQFF
DNA: TGCAGCGCCGACCTCCTAGCGGGGGGAGTACGGCAGTTCTTC

D: .
size: few
J: TRBJ1-1
V: TRBV7-9
CDR3: CASSRADGEAFF
DNA: TGTGCCAGCAGCAGGGCGGACGGCGAAGCTTTCTTT

D: TRBD1
size: .
J: TRBJ2-3
V: TRBV12-3/TRBV12-4
CDR3: CASGAQGVTQYF
DNA: TGTGCCAGCGGGGCTCAGGGGGTTACGCAGTATTTT

D: .
size: few
J: TRBJ2-1
V: TRBV13
CDR3: CASSYITPEQFF
DNA: TGTGCCAGCAGCTATATTACACCTGAGCAGTTCTTC

D: TRBD1
size: .
J: TRBJ1-2
V: TRBV5-6
CDR3: CASSPGGQGYNYGYTF
DNA: TGTGCCAGCAGTCCCGGGGGACAGGGTTATAACTATGGCTACACCTTC

D: .
size: many
J: TRBJ1-1
V: TRBV20-1
CDR3: CSARAPQGNTEAFF
DNA: TGCAGTGCTAGAGCTCCACAGGGGAACACTGAAGCTTTCTTT

D: TRBD1
size: many
J: TRBJ2-1
V: TRBV20-1
CDR3: CSAPQGAGYNEQFF
DNA: TGCAGTGCTCCACAGGGGGCGGGCTACAATGAGCAGTTCTTC

D: TRBD2
size: few
J: TRBJ2-1
V: TRBV12-3/TRBV12-4
CDR3: CASSSRGAGGYNPQFF
DNA: TGTGCCAGCAGCTCCCGCGGGGCGGGGGGTTACAACCCTCAGTTCTTC

D: .
size: many
J: TRBJ2-2
V: TRBV6-4
CDR3: CASKGDNTGELFF
DNA: TGTGCCAGCAAAGGGGATAACACCGGGGAGCTGTTTTTT

D: .
size: few
J: TRBJ2-1
V: TRBV20-1
CDR3: CSARSYRTGPPGSYNEQFF
DNA: TGCAGTGCTAGATCCTATAGGACCGGGCCCCCGGGCTCCTACAATGAGCAGTTCTTC

D: .
size: .
J: TRBJ1-6
V: TRBV11-2
CDR3: CASSSRTLQRGRPAPLHF
DNA: TGTGCCAGCAGCTCCCGAACCCTACAGAGGGGCAGGCCTGCACCCCTCCACTTT

D: .
size: .
J: TRBJ1-2
V: TRBV28
CDR3: CASRTAYGYTF
DNA: TGTGCCAGCCGAACTGCCTATGGCTACACCTTC

D: .
size: few
J: TRBJ2-1
V: TRBV20-1
CDR3: CSWRLAGKYNEQFF
DNA: TGCAGTTGGCGACTGGCGGGGAAATACAATGAGCAGTTCTTC

D: TRBD2
size: .
J: TRBJ2-1
V: TRBV7-9
CDR3: CAIYPGGPSNEQFF
DNA: TGTGCCATCTACCCGGGGGGGCCGAGTAATGAGCAGTTCTTC

D: .
size: many
J: TRBJ1-2
V: TRBV27
CDR3: CASSLFQGDGYTF
DNA: TGTGCCAGCAGTTTATTTCAGGGTGACGGCTACACCTTC

D: .
size: many
J: TRBJ2-7
V: TRBV29-1
CDR3: CSVGTGAEQYF
DNA: TGCAGCGTTGGAACAGGCGCCGAGCAGTACTTC

D: TRBD1
size: many
J: TRBJ1-4
V: TRBV29-1
CDR3: CSGGRDRGEKLFF
DNA: TGCAGCGGCGGCCGGGACAGGGGTGAAAAACTGTTTTTT